This TCR beta chain was retrieved from a study of blood T cells in healthy people across ages. General study findings and limits: Reliance upon unsorted PBMCs precluded definitive naive versus antigen-experienced comparison.

Remarks on this clonotype: The antigen remains unidentified.

A second PCR, run for 7 to 11 cycles, used a sample-barcoded 5' primer plus a J-beta primer mix. Researchers report that a template-switch adaptor with 12 random nucleotides tagged each cDNA molecule. Every sample produced at least 2.5 million CDR3-containing paired-end reads. MiXCR, applied by TCRdb to the 5' RACE reads, yields one record per CDR3 protein. Of about 1.8 million distinct CDR3 sequences listed, around 48% are singletons. V was cut by 3 bases and J by 3 bases, with 9 bases left in between. Looked up from germline, CDR1 is LNHNV and CDR2 is YYDKDF (reference sequence). The CDR3 has 13 residues.

The sequencing sample was made of blood. V usage is TRBV15 and J usage is TRBJ2-7; maybe TRBD1 (6 bases). This TCR was sampled from a woman aged 40 to 49 in good health. The CDR3 DNA sequence: TGTGCCACCAGCAGTGCACAGGGCTACGAGCAGTACTTC. Its protein is CATSSAQGYEQYF.